Below are 12 T cell receptor beta chains sequenced from a single sample in a study of T cell changes during pregnancy in multiple sclerosis. Produced via immunoSEQ multiplex PCR; TCRdb's table is partial and in-frame only. The sample has 45,000 to 60,000 clones, around nine tenths seen once. The starting material was CD4+ T cells from peripheral blood mononuclear cells, obtained before pregnancy. These receptors all come from a female donor with multiple sclerosis, enrolled in a pregnancy study.

The V call is TRBV30, the J call TRBJ1-1, with a possible D match to TRBD1 (5 bases). Germline CDR1 is GTSNPN and CDR2 is SVGIG (reference sequence). The CDR3 is 14 amino acids. Trimming removed 5 bases from V and 3 bases from J, with 16 bases in between. The CDR3 is CAWSINSGYTEAFF. The CDR3 nucleotides are TGTGCCTGGTCGATAAATTCAGGGTACACTGAAGCTTTCTTT.

V and J are TRBV7-2 and TRBJ2-7, with D tentatively TRBD1 (6 bases). V dropped 2 bases and J dropped 2 bases, with 13 bases sitting between them. CDR1 and CDR2 (germline): SGHTA, FQGNSA. This CDR3 is built from 15 residues. This CDR3 is CASSLRRGITYEQYF. CDR3 in DNA: TGTGCCAGCAGCTTAAGAAGGGGGATCACCTACGAGCAGTACTTC.

There are a few counts of this clone. V and J are TRBV28 and TRBJ2-1; TRBD2 aligns across 12 bases. The CDR3 spans 16 residues. Germline lookup yields CDR1 MDHEN and CDR2 SYDVKM. The J segment lost 6 bases and the V segment lost 6 bases, leaving 9 bases of the junction unmatched. This chain's CDR3 is CASSHPTSGSPNEQFF. The CDR3 bases are TGTGCCAGCAGCCACCCGACTAGCGGGAGCCCCAATGAGCAGTTCTTC. The complete variable domain, with remaining parts taken from reference TRBV28 and TRBJ2-1, reads DVKVTQSSRYLVKRTGEKVFLECVQDMDHENMFWYRQDPGLGLRLIYFSYDVKMKEKGDIPEGYSVSREKKERFSLILESASTNQTSMYLCASSHPTSGSPNEQFFGPGTRLTVL.

This chain connects TRBV19 to TRBJ2-4; 8 nucleotides line up with TRBD2. The CDR3 has 16 residues. The V and J ends lost 7 bases and 0 bases, in that order; junction bases with no gene match: 8. Germline CDR1 is LNHDA and CDR2 is SQIVND (reference sequence). The CDR3 sequence is CASTPGGVLAKNIQYF. The CDR3, as DNA: TGTGCCAGTACTCCGGGGGGGGTTCTAGCCAAAAACATTCAGTACTTC.

The J gene is TRBJ2-5, the V gene TRBV2, with a tentative D call TRBD2 (6 bases). V was shortened by 4 bases and J by 7 bases, with 10 bases between the two germline ends. Germline values: CDR1 SNHLY, CDR2 FYNNEI. This CDR3 spans 12 amino acids. The CDR3 nucleotides read TGTGCCAGCAGTGGGACTACGGGGACCCAGTACTTC. Protein sequence: CASSGTTGTQYF.

The V gene is TRBV9, the J gene TRBJ2-5; 8 bases are shared with TRBD1. From germline, CDR1 is SGDLS and CDR2 YYNGEE. This CDR3 has 15 residues. Trimming at V came to 4 bases and at J to 4 bases, leaving 9 bases not matched to a gene. The CDR3 coding sequence is TGTGCCAGCAGCACGACAGGGGAGAAAAGAGAGACCCAGTACTTC. As protein: CASSTTGEKRETQYF.

V is TRBV27 and J is TRBJ1-2; no clear D gene. This CDR3 comprises 16 residues. Germline V CDR1 and CDR2: MNHEY, SMNVEV (reference sequence). V was shortened by 5 bases and J by 0 bases, with 16 bases between the two germline ends. The CDR3 loop is CASSIRSGRTNYGYTF. Written as DNA, the CDR3 is TGTGCCAGCAGTATCCGATCCGGGAGGACTAACTATGGCTACACCTTC.

The CDR3 DNA reads as TGTGCCAGCAGTTATCTAGCGGGAGGGCGGGAGACCCAGTACTTC. Protein: CASSYLAGGRETQYF. The chain employs TRBV27 and TRBJ2-5; 12 bases match TRBD2. J gave up 5 bases and V 4 bases, and 5 bases lay outside the gene matches. The length of the CDR3 is 15 residues. CDR1 is MNHEY, CDR2 SMNVEV, per germline (reference sequence).

The rearrangement joins TRBV14 to TRBJ1-1; D is possibly TRBD1 (6 bases). Trimming removed 5 bases from V and 0 bases from J, with 19 bases in between. The CDR3 is 17 residues long. The V gene's germline CDR1 is SGHDN and CDR2 FVKESK. The CDR3 DNA reads TGTGCCAGCAGCGGTACAGGGCTCGTGGGGATGAACACTGAAGCTTTCTTT. This sequence encodes CASSGTGLVGMNTEAFF.

V usage is TRBV28 and J usage is TRBJ1-5, with TRBD1 matching over 7 bases. Germline CDR1 reads MDHEN; CDR2 reads SYDVKM. The CDR3 has 15 residues. Unmatched junction bases numbered 4, after V lost 4 bases and J lost 1 base. The CDR3 here is CASSSAGGSNQPQHF. The CDR3, as DNA: TGTGCCAGCAGTTCGGCAGGGGGAAGCAATCAGCCCCAGCATTTT.

The chain has TRBV30 and TRBJ1-3; weak D call: TRBD1 (5 bases). Germline V gene lookup returns CDR1 GTSNPN and CDR2 SVGIG (reference sequence). This CDR3 spans 14 amino acids. Trimming left V 5 bases short and J 3 bases short, with 14 bases between. The CDR3 sequence: CAWAGVPHGNTIYF. Written as DNA, the CDR3 is TGTGCCTGGGCGGGGGTCCCGCATGGAAACACCATATATTTT.

The chain's CDR3 is CASSQDSFGANVLTF. CDR3 nucleotides: TGCGCCAGCAGCCAAGATTCTTTTGGGGCCAACGTCCTGACTTTC. V is TRBV4-1 and J is TRBJ2-6; no clear D gene. V was shortened by 0 bases and J by 3 bases, with 6 bases between the two germline ends. Germline CDR1 and CDR2: MGHRA and YSYEKL. This CDR3 spans 15 amino acids.